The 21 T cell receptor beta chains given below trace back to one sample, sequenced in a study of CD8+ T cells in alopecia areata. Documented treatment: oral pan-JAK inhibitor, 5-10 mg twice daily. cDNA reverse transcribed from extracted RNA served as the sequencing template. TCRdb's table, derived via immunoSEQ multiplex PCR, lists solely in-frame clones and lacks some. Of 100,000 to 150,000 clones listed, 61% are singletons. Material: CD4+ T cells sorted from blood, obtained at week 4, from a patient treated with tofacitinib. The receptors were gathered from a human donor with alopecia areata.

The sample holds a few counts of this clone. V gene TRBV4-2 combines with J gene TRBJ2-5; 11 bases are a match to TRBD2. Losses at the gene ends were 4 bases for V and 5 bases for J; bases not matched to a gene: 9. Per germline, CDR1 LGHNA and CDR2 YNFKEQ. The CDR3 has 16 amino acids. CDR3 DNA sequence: TGTGCCAGCAGCCCCTTTAGCGGGGGGGCCAGGGAGACCCAGTACTTC. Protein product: CASSPFSGGARETQYF.

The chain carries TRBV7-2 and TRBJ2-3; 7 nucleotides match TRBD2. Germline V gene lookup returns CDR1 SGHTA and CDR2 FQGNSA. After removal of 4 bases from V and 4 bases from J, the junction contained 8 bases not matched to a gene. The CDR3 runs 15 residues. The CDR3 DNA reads TGTGCCAGCAGCTCTTATACGGGGGGACCAGATACGCAGTATTTT. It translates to CASSSYTGGPDTQYF. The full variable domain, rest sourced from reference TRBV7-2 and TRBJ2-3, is GAGVSQSPSNKVTEKGKDVELRCDPISGHTALYWYRQSLGQGLEFLIYFQGNSAPDKSGLPSDRFSAERTGGSVSTLTIQRTQQEDSAVYLCASSSYTGGPDTQYFGPGTRLTVL.

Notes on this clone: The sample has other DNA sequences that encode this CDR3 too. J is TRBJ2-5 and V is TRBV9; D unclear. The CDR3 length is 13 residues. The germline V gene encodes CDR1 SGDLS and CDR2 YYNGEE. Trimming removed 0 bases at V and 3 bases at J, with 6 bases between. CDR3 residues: CASSVGGEETQYF. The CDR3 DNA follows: TGTGCCAGCAGCGTAGGTGGGGAAGAGACCCAGTACTTC.

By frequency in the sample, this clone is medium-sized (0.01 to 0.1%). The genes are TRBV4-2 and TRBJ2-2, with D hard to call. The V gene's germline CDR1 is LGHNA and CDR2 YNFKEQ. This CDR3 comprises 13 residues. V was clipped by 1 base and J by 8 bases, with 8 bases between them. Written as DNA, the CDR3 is TGTGCCAGCAGCCAAGTTCGGTCGGGGGAGCTGTTTTTT. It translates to CASSQVRSGELFF.

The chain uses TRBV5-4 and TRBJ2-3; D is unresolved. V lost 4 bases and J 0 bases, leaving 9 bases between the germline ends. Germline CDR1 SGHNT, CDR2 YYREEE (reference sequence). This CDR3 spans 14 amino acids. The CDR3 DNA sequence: TGTGCCAGCAGCCCCCCGGTGAGCACAGATACGCAGTATTTT. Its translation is CASSPPVSTDTQYF.

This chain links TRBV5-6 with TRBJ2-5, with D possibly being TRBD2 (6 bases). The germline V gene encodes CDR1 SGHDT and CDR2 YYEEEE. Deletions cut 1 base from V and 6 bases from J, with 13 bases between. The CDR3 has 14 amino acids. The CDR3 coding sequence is TGTGCCAGCAGCTTGTCGGCAGGGAGGAAGACCCAGTACTTC. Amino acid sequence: CASSLSAGRKTQYF.

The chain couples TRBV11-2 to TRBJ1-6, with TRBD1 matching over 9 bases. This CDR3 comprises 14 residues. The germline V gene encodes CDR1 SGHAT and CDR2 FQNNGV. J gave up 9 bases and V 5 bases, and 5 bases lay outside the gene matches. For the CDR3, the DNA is TGTGCCAGCAGCGGGGACAGGGTGAGTTCACCCCTCCACTTT. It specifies CASSGDRVSSPLHF.

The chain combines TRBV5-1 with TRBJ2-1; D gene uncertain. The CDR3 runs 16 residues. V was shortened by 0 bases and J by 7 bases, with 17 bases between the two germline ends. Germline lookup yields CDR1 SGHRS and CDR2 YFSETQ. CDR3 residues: CASSLVVGPRGNEQFF. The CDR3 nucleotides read TGCGCCAGCAGCTTGGTTGTTGGACCCAGAGGAAATGAGCAGTTCTTC.

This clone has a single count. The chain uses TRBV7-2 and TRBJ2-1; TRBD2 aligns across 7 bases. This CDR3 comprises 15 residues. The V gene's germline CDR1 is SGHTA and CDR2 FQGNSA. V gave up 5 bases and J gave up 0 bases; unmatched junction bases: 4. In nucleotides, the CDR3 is TGTGCCAGCAGCCGGGGGGAGAGCTCCTACAATGAGCAGTTCTTC. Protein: CASSRGESSYNEQFF.

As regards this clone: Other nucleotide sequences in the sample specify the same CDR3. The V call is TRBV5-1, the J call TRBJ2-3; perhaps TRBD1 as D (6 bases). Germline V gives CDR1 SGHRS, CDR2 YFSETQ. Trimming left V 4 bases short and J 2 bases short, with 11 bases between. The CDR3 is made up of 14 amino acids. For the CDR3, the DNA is TGCGCCAGCAGCCTCGGACAGCACACAGATACGCAGTATTTT. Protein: CASSLGQHTDTQYF.

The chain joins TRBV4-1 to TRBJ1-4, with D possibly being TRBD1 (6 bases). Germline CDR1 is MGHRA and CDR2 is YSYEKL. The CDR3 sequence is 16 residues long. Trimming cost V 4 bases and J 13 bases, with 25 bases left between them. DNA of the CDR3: TGCGCCAGCAGCCCCGGGGGGGCTAGGGCAAGGTTGGGACTGTTTTTT. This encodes CASSPGGARARLGLFF.

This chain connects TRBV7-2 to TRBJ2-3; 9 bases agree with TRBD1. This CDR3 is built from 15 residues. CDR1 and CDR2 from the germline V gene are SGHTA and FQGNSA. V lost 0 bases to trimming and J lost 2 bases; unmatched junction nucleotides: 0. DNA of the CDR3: TGTGCCAGCAGCTTAGCACAGGGGGCCACAGATACGCAGTATTTT. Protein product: CASSLAQGATDTQYF.

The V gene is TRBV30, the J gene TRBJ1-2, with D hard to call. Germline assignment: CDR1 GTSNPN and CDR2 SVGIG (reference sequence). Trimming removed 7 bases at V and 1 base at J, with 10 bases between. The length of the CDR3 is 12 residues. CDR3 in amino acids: CASRGSNYGYTF. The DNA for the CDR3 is TGTGCCTCCCGGGGAAGTAACTATGGCTACACCTTC.

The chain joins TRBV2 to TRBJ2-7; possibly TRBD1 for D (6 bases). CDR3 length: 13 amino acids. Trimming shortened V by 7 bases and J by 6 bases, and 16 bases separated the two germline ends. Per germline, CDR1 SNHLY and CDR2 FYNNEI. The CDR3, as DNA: TGTGCCAGCAACGGGTTGCCAGGGGTCGAGCAGTACTTC. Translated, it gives CASNGLPGVEQYF.

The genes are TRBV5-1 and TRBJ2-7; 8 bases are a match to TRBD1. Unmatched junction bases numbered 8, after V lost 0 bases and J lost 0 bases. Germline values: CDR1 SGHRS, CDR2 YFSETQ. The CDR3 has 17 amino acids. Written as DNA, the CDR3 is TGCGCCAGCAGCTTGGCTTTGAGGACAGGGCCCTCCTACGAGCAGTACTTC. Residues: CASSLALRTGPSYEQYF.

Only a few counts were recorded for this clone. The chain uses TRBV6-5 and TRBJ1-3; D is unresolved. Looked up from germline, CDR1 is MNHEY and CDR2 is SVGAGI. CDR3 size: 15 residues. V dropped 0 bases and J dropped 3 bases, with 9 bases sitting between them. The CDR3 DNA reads TGTGCCAGCAGTTACTCGGGAGGTCTTGGAAACACCATATATTTT. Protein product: CASSYSGGLGNTIYF.

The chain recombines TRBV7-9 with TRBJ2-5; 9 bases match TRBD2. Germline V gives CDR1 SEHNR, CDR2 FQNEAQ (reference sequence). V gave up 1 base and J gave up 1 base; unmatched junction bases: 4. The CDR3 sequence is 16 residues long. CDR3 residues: CASSLGSGGTQETQYF. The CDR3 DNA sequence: TGTGCCAGCAGCTTAGGCAGCGGGGGGACCCAAGAGACCCAGTACTTC.

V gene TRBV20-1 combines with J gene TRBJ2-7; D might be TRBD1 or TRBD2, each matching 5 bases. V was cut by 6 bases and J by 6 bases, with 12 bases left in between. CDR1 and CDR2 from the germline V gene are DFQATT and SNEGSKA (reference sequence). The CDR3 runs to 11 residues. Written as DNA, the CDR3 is TGCAGTGCCGAGGGGAGTAGCGAGCAGTACTTC. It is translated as CSAEGSSEQYF.

As DNA, the CDR3 is TGTGCCAGCAGGGGTTGGGGGGAGGCGGAAAAACTGTTTTTT. Protein: CASRGWGEAEKLFF. This chain uses TRBV27 with TRBJ1-4, with a possible D match to TRBD1 (5 bases). Trimming removed 6 bases at V and 8 bases at J, with 16 bases between. CDR3 length: 14 residues. Germline CDR1 and CDR2: MNHEY and SMNVEV (reference sequence).

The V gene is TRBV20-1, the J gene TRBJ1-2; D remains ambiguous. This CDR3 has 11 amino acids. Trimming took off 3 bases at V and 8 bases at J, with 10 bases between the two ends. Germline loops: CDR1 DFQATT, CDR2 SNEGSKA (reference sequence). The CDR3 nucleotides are TGCAGTGCTAGCCCCTTGGGGGGCTACACCTTC. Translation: CSASPLGGYTF.

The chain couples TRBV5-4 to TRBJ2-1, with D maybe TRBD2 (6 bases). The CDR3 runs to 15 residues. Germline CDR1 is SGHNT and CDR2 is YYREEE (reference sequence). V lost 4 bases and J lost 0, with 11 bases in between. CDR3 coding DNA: TGTGCCAGCAGCCGTAGCGGACGCTCCTACAATGAGCAGTTCTTC. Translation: CASSRSGRSYNEQFF.